What follows are 5 T cell receptor beta chains derived from one specimen sequenced in a study of T cells after posttransplantation cyclophosphamide. Assay: immunoSEQ multiplex PCR; the TCRdb copy retains only in-frame clones and omits some. The sample includes tens of thousands of clones, roughly nine tenths of them seen just once. The sequencing input was PBMCs. The source is a woman in her 50s in good health and a related stem cell transplant donor.

V usage is TRBV2 and J usage is TRBJ1-1; possibly TRBD1 for D (6 bases). This CDR3 spans 14 amino acids. Trimming removed 7 bases from V and 1 base from J, with 13 bases in between. Per the germline V gene, CDR1 is SNHLY and CDR2 is FYNNEI. The CDR3 is CASTMDRANTEAFF. CDR3 in DNA: TGTGCCAGCACCATGGACAGAGCGAACACTGAAGCTTTCTTT.

This chain connects TRBV5-1 to TRBJ1-2; 7 bases are a match to TRBD1. This CDR3 contains 15 residues. Germline-derived CDR1 and CDR2 are SGHRS and YFSETQ. V lost 0 bases to trimming and J lost 0 bases; unmatched junction nucleotides: 2. CDR3 sequence reads: CASSLAGTANYGYTF. The CDR3 DNA is TGCGCCAGCAGCTTGGCCGGGACAGCTAACTATGGCTACACCTTC.

CDR3: CASSLARDRPFLGDEKLFF. Written as DNA, the CDR3 is TGTGCCAGCAGCTTAGCGCGGGACAGGCCGTTCCTTGGGGATGAAAAACTGTTTTTT. V and J are TRBV7-8 and TRBJ1-4; the match to TRBD1 covers 8 bases. V was clipped by 0 bases and J by 6 bases; unmatched bases: 15. CDR1 and CDR2 from the germline V gene are SGHVS and FQNEAQ. There are 19 residues in the CDR3. Variable domain in full (rest from reference TRBV7-8 and TRBJ1-4): GAGVSQSPRYKVAKRGQDVALRCDPISGHVSLFWYQQALGQGPEFLTYFQNEAQLDKSGLPSDRFFAERPEGSVSTLKIQRTQQEDSAVYLCASSLARDRPFLGDEKLFFGSGTQLSVL.

This clone was seen just once. The genes are TRBV10-3 and TRBJ2-7; 13 bases fit TRBD2. The CDR3 is made up of 17 amino acids. Trimming at V came to 7 bases and at J to 4 bases, leaving 13 bases not matched to a gene. Per the germline V gene, CDR1 is ENHRY and CDR2 is SYGVKD. The CDR3 DNA is TGTGCCATCACTTCGGGACTAGCGGGAAGGACTGGTTACGAGCAGTACTTC. Translated: CAITSGLAGRTGYEQYF.

This chain uses TRBV19 with TRBJ2-3; tentative D call: TRBD2 (6 bases). Between the trimmed V and J ends, which lost 1 base and 1 base, there was a span of 6 bases. Germline V gene data show CDR1 as LNHDA and CDR2 as SQIVND (reference sequence). The CDR3 extends over 14 amino acids. This CDR3 is CASSIGGGTDTQYF. In DNA, the CDR3 is TGTGCCAGTAGTATAGGGGGGGGCACAGATACGCAGTATTTT. The complete variable domain, with remaining parts taken from reference TRBV19 and TRBJ2-3, reads DGGITQSPKYLFRKEGQNVTLSCEQNLNHDAMYWYRQDPGQGLRLIYYSQIVNDFQKGDIAEGYSVSREKKESFPLTVTSAQKNPTAFYLCASSIGGGTDTQYFGPGTRLTVL.